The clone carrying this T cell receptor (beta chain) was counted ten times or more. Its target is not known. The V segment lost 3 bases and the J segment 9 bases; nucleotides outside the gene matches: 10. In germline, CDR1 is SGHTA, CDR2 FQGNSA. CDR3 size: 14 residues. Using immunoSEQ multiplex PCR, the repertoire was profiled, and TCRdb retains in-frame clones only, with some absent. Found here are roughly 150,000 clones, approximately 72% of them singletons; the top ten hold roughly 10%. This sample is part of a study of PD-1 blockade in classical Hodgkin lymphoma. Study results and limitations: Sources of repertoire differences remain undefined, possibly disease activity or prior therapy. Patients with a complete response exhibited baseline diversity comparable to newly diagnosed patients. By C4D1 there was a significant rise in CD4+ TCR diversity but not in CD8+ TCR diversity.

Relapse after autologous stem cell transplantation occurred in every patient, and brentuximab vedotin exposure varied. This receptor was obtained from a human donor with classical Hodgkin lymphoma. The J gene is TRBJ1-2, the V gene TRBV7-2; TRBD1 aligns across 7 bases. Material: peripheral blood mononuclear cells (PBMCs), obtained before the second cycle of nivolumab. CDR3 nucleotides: TGTGCCAGCAGCTTTTCCGGGACAGCTCTTAGCTACACCTTC. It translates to CASSFSGTALSYTF.